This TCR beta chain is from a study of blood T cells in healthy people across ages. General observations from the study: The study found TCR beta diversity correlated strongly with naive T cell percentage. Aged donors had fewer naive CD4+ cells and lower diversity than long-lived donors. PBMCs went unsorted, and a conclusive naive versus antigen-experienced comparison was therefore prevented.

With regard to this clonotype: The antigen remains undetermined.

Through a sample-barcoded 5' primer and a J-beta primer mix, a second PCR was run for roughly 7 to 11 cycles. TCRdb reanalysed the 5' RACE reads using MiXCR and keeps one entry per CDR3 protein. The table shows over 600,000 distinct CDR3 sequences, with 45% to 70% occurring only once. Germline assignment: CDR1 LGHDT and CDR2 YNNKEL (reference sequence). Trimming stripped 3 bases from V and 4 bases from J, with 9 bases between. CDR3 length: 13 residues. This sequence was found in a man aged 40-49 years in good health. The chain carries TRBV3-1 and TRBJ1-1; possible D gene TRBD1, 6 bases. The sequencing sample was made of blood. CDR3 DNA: TGTGCCAGCAGCCAGACAGGAGCCACTGAAGCTTTCTTT. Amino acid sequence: CASSQTGATEAFF.